This TCR beta chain was identified in a study of shared clonotypes between healthy human individuals. Only Caucasian adults living in Nashville, Tennessee made up the donor group. A remark on this clone: Its target is not known.

Here immunoSEQ multiplex PCR was the method, and the copy in TCRdb shows in-frame clones only, minus some. The table includes around 2,000,000 clones, roughly 95% detected once. Overall study results and limits: Though the depth was large, rarefaction showed that sorted-subset sequencing was incomplete. As a rule, naive subsets had a larger estimated richness than memory subsets. The four-donor shared clonotypes exceeded non-shared clonotypes in generation probability, with non-shared ones scoring lower.

The CDR3 sequence is 14 residues long. V lost 4 bases and J lost 2, with 12 bases in between. CDR1 SGHRS and CDR2 YFSETQ come from the germline V gene. Sample: naive CD4+ T cells sorted from blood. Subset here: CD45RA+ positively selected. This clonotype was sampled from a man aged 18 to 29 in good health. The chain recombines TRBV5-1 with TRBJ2-5; D may be TRBD2 (6 bases). As DNA, the CDR3 is TGCGCCAGCAGCCAAGGGACTGCGCAAGAGACCCAGTACTTC. This codes for CASSQGTAQETQYF.